This TCR beta chain was sequenced in a study of OX40 agonist ivuxolimab in advanced cancers. For the study at large: With ivuxolimab, an agonistic anti-OX40 (CD134) antibody, patients were treated. The study gave patients intravenous ivuxolimab at 0.01 to 10 mg/kg every 2 weeks. General observations from the study: The study observed clonal expansion of CD4+ and CD8+ blood T cells by week 6 at 0.1 to 3.0 mg/kg.

Only in-frame clones appear in the TCRdb table, and some are missing; sequencing was by immunoSEQ multiplex PCR. The table lists about 21,000 clones, around 90% of them singletons. Autoimmune disease history or systemic immunosuppression led to patients being barred. Points on this clone: The antigen remains undetermined.

This CDR3 has 15 residues. The V gene end was trimmed by 5 bases and the J gene end by 5 bases; junction bases not matched to a gene: 12. The V gene's germline CDR1 is MNHEY and CDR2 SMNVEV (reference sequence). This TCR came from an adult with an advanced solid tumor such as melanoma, head and neck, liver or kidney cancer. The V and J genes are TRBV27 and TRBJ2-7, with 7 bases that match TRBD1. The source material was CD4+ or CD8+ T cells sorted from blood, sampled in a trial of the OX40 agonist ivuxolimab. The CDR3 coding sequence is TGTGCCAGCAGTCTCTCTAGACAGGGACGGGACGAGCAGTACTTC. It codes for CASSLSRQGRDEQYF.